A single sample gave rise to the 26 T cell receptor beta chains below, sequenced in a study of T cell repertoires in cytomegalovirus infection. For these receptors, no antigen is known. TCRdb re-derived calls from the reads in MiXCR, one entry per CDR3 protein. Of 300,000 or so distinct CDR3 sequences in the sample, 20% to 30% were seen once. Sequenced material: cultured PBMCs, taken from culture after CMV antigen stimulation. The receptors here all came from a human donor in good health (CMV status not recorded). Some clones in this sample may be carry-over from other donors' samples.

The chain uses TRBV19 and TRBJ2-2, with unresolved D. This CDR3 contains 13 residues. Per germline, CDR1 LNHDA and CDR2 SQIVND (reference sequence). The germline V and J ends were trimmed by 3 bases and 2 bases, with 4 bases remaining between them. The CDR3 reads CASSIYNTGELFF. The CDR3 DNA is TGTGCCAGTAGTATCTATAACACCGGGGAGCTGTTTTTT.

This clonotype occurred a few times. The chain employs TRBV7-2 and TRBJ2-7, with 9 bases fitting TRBD2. Germline V gene lookup returns CDR1 SGHTA and CDR2 FQGNSA. The CDR3 is 16 amino acids. With 1 base clipped from V and 6 bases from J, the junction kept 10 bases outside the gene matches. CDR3 bases: TGTGCCAGCAGCTTAGTTAGCGGGAGCGGGGGGTCCGAGCAGTACTTC. Its translation: CASSLVSGSGGSEQYF. Drawing the rest from reference TRBV7-2 and TRBJ2-7, the complete variable domain is GAGVSQSPSNKVTEKGKDVELRCDPISGHTALYWYRQSLGQGLEFLIYFQGNSAPDKSGLPSDRFSAERTGGSVSTLTIQRTQQEDSAVYLCASSLVSGSGGSEQYFGPGTRLTVT.

This rearrangement joins TRBV29-1 to TRBJ2-1; unclear D gene. Trimming removed 3 bases at V and 2 bases at J, with 8 bases between. Germline V CDR1 and CDR2: SQVTM, ANQGSEA. CDR3 length: 13 residues. CDR3: CSVEAETYNEQFF. In DNA, the CDR3 is TGCAGCGTTGAGGCAGAAACCTACAATGAGCAGTTCTTC.

The rearrangement links TRBV25-1 to TRBJ2-7, with 12 bases aligning to TRBD2. CDR3 length equals 13 residues. CDR1 is MGHDK, CDR2 SYGVNS, per germline. J gave up 9 bases and V 10 bases, and 10 bases lay outside the gene matches. CDR3 sequence reads: CATALAGGRGQYF. In DNA form, the CDR3 reads TGTGCCACAGCTCTAGCGGGAGGGCGTGGGCAGTACTTC.

This chain uses TRBV7-9 with TRBJ2-1; TRBD1 agrees at 8 bases. The CDR3 is 16 amino acids. The V gene's germline CDR1 is SEHNR and CDR2 FQNEAQ (reference sequence). J gave up 5 bases and V 3 bases, and 9 bases lay outside the gene matches. The chain's CDR3 is CASSFLPGGRDNEQFF. The CDR3, as DNA: TGTGCCAGCAGCTTTTTACCAGGGGGCCGCGACAATGAGCAGTTCTTC.

V and J are TRBV28 and TRBJ2-7; tentatively, D is TRBD1 (6 bases). V was clipped by 5 bases and J by 5 bases, with 13 bases between them. Germline assignment: CDR1 MDHEN and CDR2 SYDVKM. The CDR3 totals 13 residues. CDR3 loop: CASSLQGINEQYF. As DNA, the CDR3 is TGTGCCAGCAGTCTACAGGGAATCAACGAGCAGTACTTC.

This rearrangement joins TRBV11-2 to TRBJ2-7; D gene ambiguous. Deletions cut 4 bases from V and 6 bases from J, with 10 bases between. Germline-derived CDR1 and CDR2 are SGHAT and FQNNGV. The CDR3 is 12 residues long. The CDR3 reads CASSSWDLEQYV. The CDR3 region has the DNA TGTGCCAGCAGCTCCTGGGATCTCGAGCAGTACGTC.

This clonotype was picked up a small number of times. The genes are TRBV4-3 and TRBJ2-7; 11 nucleotides align to TRBD2. Germline V gene sequence: CDR1 LGHNA, CDR2 YSLEER. Unmatched junction bases numbered 7, after V lost 2 bases and J lost 1 base. The CDR3 has 17 residues. The chain's CDR3 is CASSQLTSGSISYEQYF. The CDR3 bases are TGCGCCAGCAGCCAACTAACTAGCGGGAGCATTTCCTACGAGCAGTACTTC.

The chain couples TRBV6-5 to TRBJ1-1; 8 nucleotides align to TRBD1. Per germline, CDR1 MNHEY and CDR2 SVGAGI. V lost 0 bases to trimming and J lost 10 bases; unmatched junction nucleotides: 7. This CDR3 is built from 14 residues. CDR3 amino acids: CASSYSRQGAGAFF. In DNA form, the CDR3 reads TGTGCCAGCAGTTACTCGAGGCAGGGGGCGGGAGCTTTCTTT.

This sequence joins TRBV19 and TRBJ2-1; weak D call: TRBD2 (5 bases). The CDR3 length is 18 residues. V lost 0 bases, J lost 8 bases, and 23 bases lay in between. CDR1 and CDR2 (germline): LNHDA, SQIVND (reference sequence). Written as DNA, the CDR3 is TGTGCCAGTAGTATAGAGGTCGCGGTTGGGGAGATTAGCTATGAGCAGTTCTTC. It is translated as CASSIEVAVGEISYEQFF.

The sample holds many counts of this clonotype. The V and J genes are TRBV7-2 and TRBJ2-1; perhaps TRBD2 as D (6 bases). V was clipped by 3 bases and J by 5 bases, with 14 bases between them. The CDR3 consists of 15 residues. Germline CDR1 is SGHTA and CDR2 is FQGNSA. This CDR3 is CASSFGTPGDNEQFF. The CDR3 nucleotides are TGTGCCAGCAGCTTCGGGACTCCCGGAGACAATGAGCAGTTCTTC. The full variable domain, with the rest looked up from reference TRBV7-2 and TRBJ2-1, is GAGVSQSPSNKVTEKGKDVELRCDPISGHTALYWYRQSLGQGLEFLIYFQGNSAPDKSGLPSDRFSAERTGGSVSTLTIQRTQQEDSAVYLCASSFGTPGDNEQFFGPGTRLTVL.

This clonotype was picked up many times. The chain recombines TRBV7-9 with TRBJ2-3; 8 bases align to TRBD1. This CDR3 spans 14 amino acids. The V gene's germline CDR1 is SEHNR and CDR2 FQNEAQ (reference sequence). The V gene end was trimmed by 6 bases and the J gene end by 5 bases; junction bases not matched to a gene: 7. CDR3 sequence: CASSQGQGKDTQYF. The CDR3 DNA sequence: TGTGCCAGCAGTCAAGGACAGGGAAAAGATACGCAGTATTTT. Full variable domain (missing parts from reference TRBV7-9 and TRBJ2-3): DTGVSQNPRHKITKRGQNVTFRCDPISEHNRLYWYRQTLGQGPEFLTYFQNEAQLEKSRLLSDRFSAERPKGSFSTLEIQRTEQGDSAMYLCASSQGQGKDTQYFGPGTRLTVL.

This rearrangement joins TRBV6-2 or TRBV6-3 to TRBJ2-7; D remains unclear. Germline V gives CDR1 MNHEY, CDR2 SVGEGT. Trimming removed 2 bases at V and 7 bases at J, with 15 bases between. The CDR3 totals 14 residues. As DNA, the CDR3 is TGTGCCAGCAGTTACGTAGGGTCGACGGGTGAGCAGTACGTC. Translating it yields CASSYVGSTGEQYV.

The chain uses TRBV5-1 and TRBJ1-6; the match to TRBD1 covers 7 bases. Germline CDR1 and CDR2: SGHRS and YFSETQ. The length of the CDR3 is 14 residues. V dropped 3 bases and J dropped 8; count of bases not matched to a gene: 5. The CDR3 is CASSSGQTDSPLHF. CDR3 in DNA: TGCGCCAGCAGCTCGGGACAGACAGATTCACCCCTCCACTTT.

This clonotype was found a few times. The chain couples TRBV28 to TRBJ1-2, with D hard to call. Trimming removed 5 bases at V and 2 bases at J, with 9 bases between. Looked up from germline, CDR1 is MDHEN and CDR2 is SYDVKM. This CDR3 contains 13 residues. The CDR3 DNA reads TGTGCCAGCAGTCCGACCGGGAACTATGGCTACACCTTC. Its translation is CASSPTGNYGYTF.

The chain is built from TRBV28 and TRBJ1-5; D possibly corresponds to TRBD1 (5 bases). There are 14 residues in the CDR3. CDR1 is MDHEN, CDR2 SYDVKM, per germline. Trimming stripped 6 bases from V and 0 bases from J, with 9 bases between. CDR3 bases: TGTGCCAGCAGAAACAGGTATAGCAATCAGCCCCAGCATTTT. Protein: CASRNRYSNQPQHF.

This clonotype was seen at least ten times. In nucleotides, the CDR3 is TGTGCCAGCAGTTCTAGCGGGAGTCTCCACGAGCAGTACGTC. Its translation: CASSSSGSLHEQYV. This sequence joins TRBV6-2 or TRBV6-3 and TRBJ2-7, with TRBD2 matching over 10 bases. The CDR3 is 14 residues long. In germline, CDR1 is MNHEY, CDR2 SVGEGT. V shed 4 bases and J 5 bases; nucleotides not matched to a gene: 5.

This clonotype was seen more than once but under ten times. The V gene is TRBV6-6, the J gene TRBJ2-3; D gene uncertain. Germline CDR1 reads MNHNY; CDR2 reads SVGAGI (reference sequence). The CDR3 is 15 residues long. With 0 bases removed from V and 4 bases from J, the gap between germline ends came to 11 bases. The CDR3 is CASSYSTQRADTQYF. The DNA for the CDR3 is TGTGCCAGCAGTTACTCTACCCAGCGCGCAGATACGCAGTATTTT.

The V call is TRBV29-1, the J call TRBJ2-4; 9 bases agree with TRBD2. Germline assignment: CDR1 SQVTM and CDR2 ANQGSEA. Trimming at V came to 4 bases and at J to 0 bases, leaving 7 bases not matched to a gene. This CDR3 is built from 16 residues. The CDR3 protein is CSVAVAGEKAKNIQYF. The DNA of the CDR3 is TGCAGCGTTGCCGTAGCGGGGGAAAAAGCCAAAAACATTCAGTACTTC.

This clonotype has only a few counts. V and J are TRBV19 and TRBJ2-3, with D tentatively TRBD1 (6 bases). Germline V gives CDR1 LNHDA, CDR2 SQIVND (reference sequence). Trimming removed 5 bases from V and 3 bases from J, with 27 bases in between. The CDR3 sequence is 19 residues long. CDR3 in amino acids: CASSLRGVRPRGLTDTQYF. The CDR3 region has the DNA TGTGCCAGTAGTTTGAGAGGGGTTCGGCCAAGGGGGTTGACAGATACGCAGTATTTT. The full variable domain, rest sourced from reference TRBV19 and TRBJ2-3, is DGGITQSPKYLFRKEGQNVTLSCEQNLNHDAMYWYRQDPGQGLRLIYYSQIVNDFQKGDIAEGYSVSREKKESFPLTVTSAQKNPTAFYLCASSLRGVRPRGLTDTQYFGPGTRLTVL.

This chain connects TRBV5-5 to TRBJ2-7; 9 bases match TRBD2. The CDR3 is 17 amino acids. The germline CDR1 and CDR2 sequences are SGHKS and YYEKEE (reference sequence). V dropped 0 bases and J dropped 0; count of bases not matched to a gene: 7. CDR3 in DNA: TGTGCCAGCAGCTTGGTCATACTAGCGGGTAACTCCTACGAGCAGTACTTC. It is translated as CASSLVILAGNSYEQYF. The whole variable domain, filled in from reference TRBV5-5 and TRBJ2-7, reads DAGVTQSPTHLIKTRGQQVTLRCSPISGHKSVSWYQQVLGQGPQFIFQYYEKEERGRGNFPDRFSARQFPNYSSELNVNALLLGDSALYLCASSLVILAGNSYEQYFGPGTRLTVT.

In its sample, this clonotype was seen many times. The rearrangement uses TRBV7-8 and TRBJ2-7; 12 positions match TRBD2. This CDR3 region has 14 residues. The germline CDR1 and CDR2 sequences are SGHVS and FQNEAQ. V was pared by 6 bases and J by 5 bases, with 5 bases of the junction left unmatched. CDR3 sequence: CASSWTSGKDEQYV. The CDR3, as DNA: TGTGCCAGCAGTTGGACTAGCGGGAAGGACGAGCAGTACGTC.

The chain recombines TRBV28 with TRBJ2-1; 7 nucleotides line up with TRBD2. There are 15 residues in the CDR3. The germline V gene has CDR1 MDHEN and CDR2 SYDVKM. V gave up 4 bases and J gave up 6 bases; unmatched junction bases: 9. The CDR3 is CASSSAGTISNEQFF. CDR3 nucleotides: TGTGCCAGCAGTTCCGCCGGGACTATAAGCAATGAGCAGTTCTTC.

The sample holds a few counts of this clonotype. This chain uses TRBV7-4 with TRBJ2-4; the D gene is possibly TRBD1 (5 bases). Germline CDR1 reads SGHVT; CDR2 reads SQSDAQ. The CDR3 consists of 16 residues. Trimming took off 3 bases at V and 2 bases at J, with 14 bases between the two ends. In DNA, the CDR3 is TGTGCCAGCAGCTTCGAGGCAGGGAATACCAAAAACATTCAGTACTTC. This translates into CASSFEAGNTKNIQYF.

The chain joins TRBV7-6 to TRBJ2-5; 7 positions match TRBD1. Unmatched junction bases numbered 7, after V lost 4 bases and J lost 2 bases. Germline CDR1 is SGHVS and CDR2 is FNYEAQ. The CDR3 consists of 15 residues. The chain's CDR3 is CASSSVRDRQETQYF. CDR3 bases: TGTGCCAGCAGCTCAGTTCGGGACAGACAAGAGACCCAGTACTTC.

This clonotype was found many times. V gene TRBV5-6 combines with J gene TRBJ2-3; TRBD1 matches 10 bases. Germline CDR1 reads SGHDT; CDR2 reads YYEEEE. V dropped 7 bases and J dropped 2; count of bases not matched to a gene: 13. The CDR3 has 17 residues. The CDR3 nucleotides are TGTGCCAGCCTCCTCCCCGGACAGGGGGAAAACACAGATACGCAGTATTTT. Protein sequence: CASLLPGQGENTDTQYF.